The 25 T cell receptor beta chains listed next were all sequenced from one sample in a study of blood T cell repertoires in COVID-19. Sequencing was performed with immunoSEQ multiplex PCR; in TCRdb, only in-frame clones are kept and a portion is missing. The profile shows about 160,000 clones, around 80% of them singletons. Sequencing was done on a sample of PBMCs or T cells enriched from blood (not recorded which). The receptors come from a woman between 50 and 59 years old who had recovered from COVID-19.

This chain links TRBV6-2 or TRBV6-3 with TRBJ2-1; D is possibly TRBD2 (5 bases). This CDR3 region has 17 residues. Trimming left V 4 bases short and J 0 bases short, with 16 bases between. CDR1 MNHEY and CDR2 SVGEGT come from the germline V gene. The CDR3 nucleotides read TGTGCCAGCAGTTCCACTTCGGGAAGGAGCTCCTACAATGAGCAGTTCTTC. Translation: CASSSTSGRSSYNEQFF.

This chain connects TRBV4-3 to TRBJ1-2; D might be TRBD1 (6 bases). Trimming shortened V by 0 bases and J by 5 bases, and 13 bases separated the two germline ends. The germline CDR1 and CDR2 sequences are LGHNA and YSLEER. This CDR3 spans 15 amino acids. CDR3 bases: TGCGCCAGCAGCCAAGATACAGGGTCGGGATATGGCTACACCTTC. This codes for CASSQDTGSGYGYTF.

The V gene is TRBV28, the J gene TRBJ2-7; 7 positions agree with TRBD1. There are 15 residues in the CDR3. Per the germline V gene, CDR1 is MDHEN and CDR2 is SYDVKM. V shed 6 bases and J 2 bases; nucleotides not matched to a gene: 10. The CDR3 coding sequence is TGTGCCAGCAGAGGTACAGGGGCGCCTCCCTACGAGCAGTACTTC. As protein: CASRGTGAPPYEQYF.

In this sample, this clone turned up once. This sequence joins TRBV2 and TRBJ1-2; tentatively, D is TRBD1 (5 bases). V lost 7 bases to trimming and J lost 7 bases, with 22 bases between them. The CDR3 is 15 residues long. The germline V gene encodes CDR1 SNHLY and CDR2 FYNNEI. The CDR3 region has the DNA TGTGCCAGCATTGAGCAGGGCCGTTTGGGGGGTGGCTACACCTTC. It is translated as CASIEQGRLGGGYTF.

The V gene is TRBV9, the J gene TRBJ2-3, with 9 bases that match TRBD2. The J segment lost 1 base and the V segment lost 4 bases, leaving 10 bases of the junction unmatched. The CDR3 runs 17 residues. Germline lookup yields CDR1 SGDLS and CDR2 YYNGEE. The CDR3 DNA reads TGTGCCAGCAGCAACCCCGGTGGCGGGGGGGGCACAGATACGCAGTATTTT. Protein product: CASSNPGGGGGTDTQYF.

This clone was detected many times. The V gene is TRBV2, the J gene TRBJ2-2; TRBD1 matches at 10 bases. The V gene's germline CDR1 is SNHLY and CDR2 FYNNEI. The CDR3 covers 17 residues. Trimming removed 4 bases from V and 6 bases from J; junction bases left unmatched: 11. CDR3 nucleotides: TGTGCCAGCAGTGGTGCCCGGGACAGGGGCTACGCCGGGGAGCTGTTTTTT. It encodes CASSGARDRGYAGELFF.

V and J are TRBV28 and TRBJ1-6, with D unclear. Trimming stripped 2 bases from V and 6 bases from J, with 11 bases between. The CDR3 is 15 residues long. Germline lookup yields CDR1 MDHEN and CDR2 SYDVKM. This CDR3 reads CASSLGQASNSPLHF. DNA for the CDR3: TGTGCCAGCAGTTTAGGGCAGGCGAGTAATTCACCCCTCCACTTT.

The chain joins TRBV5-5 to TRBJ2-1; D not certain. V lost 5 bases to trimming and J lost 4 bases, with 4 bases between them. The CDR3 contains 11 residues. Germline-derived CDR1 and CDR2 are SGHKS and YYEKEE (reference sequence). In DNA, the CDR3 is TGTGCCAGCAGACTTTACAATGAGCAGTTCTTC. This codes for CASRLYNEQFF.

The J gene is TRBJ1-5, the V gene TRBV12-3 or TRBV12-4; perhaps TRBD1 as D (6 bases). The germline V and J ends were trimmed by 4 bases and 9 bases, with 13 bases remaining between them. This CDR3 has 13 residues. The CDR3 region has the DNA TGTGCCAGCAGTTCTCTACAGGGTTCGCCCCAGCATTTT. Translated: CASSSLQGSPQHF.

The V and J genes are TRBV5-1 and TRBJ2-2; D might be TRBD1 (6 bases). Between the trimmed V and J ends, which lost 0 bases and 6 bases, there was a span of 12 bases. Germline V gene lookup returns CDR1 SGHRS and CDR2 YFSETQ. The CDR3 runs to 15 residues. CDR3 residues: CASSLGQGTAGELFF. In DNA, the CDR3 is TGCGCCAGCAGCTTGGGGCAGGGGACGGCCGGGGAGCTGTTTTTT.

The CDR3 loop reads CASALGRLADTQYF. CDR3 DNA sequence: TGCGCCAGCGCTCTCGGGAGGCTGGCAGATACGCAGTATTTT. V gene TRBV4-1 combines with J gene TRBJ2-3, with 7 bases aligning to TRBD2. V lost 8 bases to trimming and J lost 4 bases; unmatched junction nucleotides: 9. From germline, CDR1 is MGHRA and CDR2 YSYEKL. The CDR3 has 14 amino acids.

This chain links TRBV3-1 (or the pseudogene TRBV3-2) with TRBJ1-2; no definite D call. V was cut by 0 bases and J by 8 bases, with 4 bases left in between. The germline CDR1 and CDR2 sequences are LGHDT and YNNKEL (reference sequence). This CDR3 contains 11 residues. CDR3 in DNA: TGTGCCAGCAGCCAAGAAGCCGGCTACACCTTC. Translation: CASSQEAGYTF.

The chain has TRBV7-2 and TRBJ1-3, with D unclear. Germline CDR1 is SGHTA and CDR2 is FQGNSA. The V gene lost 2 bases and the J gene lost 0 bases, with 5 bases spanning the gap. The CDR3 runs 14 residues. The CDR3 DNA reads as TGTGCCAGCAGCTTAACAGTCTCTGGAAACACCATATATTTT. Protein sequence: CASSLTVSGNTIYF.

The chain uses TRBV7-2 and TRBJ2-5; 8 bases align to TRBD2. V was clipped by 5 bases and J by 5 bases; unmatched bases: 10. The CDR3 runs to 15 residues. Germline V lookup: CDR1 SGHTA, CDR2 FQGNSA. CDR3 bases: TGTGCCAGCAGCACCAGGAGACTAGCGTTTGAGACCCAGTACTTC. The encoded protein is CASSTRRLAFETQYF.

V and J are TRBV10-2 and TRBJ2-7; D ambiguous. There are 12 residues in the CDR3. CDR1 and CDR2 from the germline V gene are WSHSY and SAAADI. The V and J ends lost 4 bases and 7 bases respectively, with 11 bases between them. In DNA form, the CDR3 reads TGCGCCAGCAGTGGAATTCTAGGAGAGCAGTACTTC. This codes for CASSGILGEQYF.

The chain recombines TRBV3-1 (or the pseudogene TRBV3-2) with TRBJ1-6, with D possibly TRBD1 on 6 matching bases. This CDR3 has 16 residues. V was clipped by 5 bases and J by 6 bases, with 17 bases between them. Germline CDR1 and CDR2: LGHDT and YNNKEL (reference sequence). The DNA of the CDR3 is TGTGCCAGCAGCGGCAGGGGCCCCCCCGGTAATTCACCCCTCCACTTT. As protein: CASSGRGPPGNSPLHF.

The chain combines TRBV3-1 (or the pseudogene TRBV3-2) with TRBJ2-3, with unresolved D. Trimming left V 8 bases short and J 10 bases short, with 19 bases between. The CDR3 has 13 residues. Germline CDR1 is LGHDT and CDR2 is YNNKEL (reference sequence). The CDR3 nucleotides are TGTGCCAGCGTGGAGCCCCCATGGTCTTCGCAGTATTTT. Protein: CASVEPPWSSQYF.

The chain carries TRBV19 and TRBJ1-1, with D unclear. Germline V CDR1 and CDR2: LNHDA, SQIVND (reference sequence). V shed 2 bases and J shed 3 bases, with 7 bases lying between them. The CDR3 is 13 residues long. The CDR3 reads CASSILSDTEAFF. In nucleotides, the CDR3 is TGTGCCAGTAGTATACTGAGTGACACTGAAGCTTTCTTT.

The J gene is TRBJ1-2, the V gene TRBV6-1; D is unresolved. The V and J ends lost 0 bases and 8 bases respectively, with 16 bases between them. Germline CDR1 MNHNS, CDR2 SASEGT. This CDR3 has 15 amino acids. CDR3 sequence: CASSEAFGNWGGYTF. The CDR3 DNA sequence: TGTGCCAGCAGTGAAGCATTCGGGAATTGGGGAGGCTACACCTTC.

The J gene is TRBJ1-5, the V gene TRBV10-3, with D unclear. CDR1 is ENHRY, CDR2 SYGVKD, per germline. V was clipped by 10 bases and J by 6 bases, with 13 bases between them. CDR3 length: 12 residues. The CDR3: CATSEGGQPQHF. In DNA form, the CDR3 reads TGTGCCACCTCTGAGGGTGGTCAGCCCCAGCATTTT.

This chain connects TRBV25-1 to TRBJ2-5, with 7 bases identical to TRBD2. The CDR3 covers 16 residues. With 5 bases clipped from V and 4 bases from J, the junction kept 13 bases outside the gene matches. Germline V CDR1 and CDR2: MGHDK, SYGVNS. The CDR3 DNA is TGTGCCAGCAGTTCCCCCGGGAGGCATTATCTAGAGACCCAGTACTTC. As protein: CASSSPGRHYLETQYF.

The rearrangement links TRBV5-4 to TRBJ2-1; D unclear. Germline CDR1 SGHNT, CDR2 YYREEE (reference sequence). V shed 5 bases and J shed 5 bases, with 17 bases lying between them. The CDR3 loop spans 15 amino acids. The CDR3 here is CASSFPRRVDNEQFF. The CDR3 region has the DNA TGTGCCAGCAGTTTCCCTAGGCGTGTCGACAATGAGCAGTTCTTC. Variable domain in full (rest from reference TRBV5-4 and TRBJ2-1): ETGVTQSPTHLIKTRGQQVTLRCSSQSGHNTVSWYQQALGQGPQFIFQYYREEENGRGNFPPRFSGLQFPNYSSELNVNALELDDSALYLCASSFPRRVDNEQFFGPGTRLTVL.

V usage is TRBV7-9 and J usage is TRBJ1-6, with 8 nucleotides matching TRBD1. V shed 1 base, J shed 9 bases, and the junction held 5 bases outside the gene matches. This CDR3 contains 15 residues. Germline V gene sequence: CDR1 SEHNR, CDR2 FQNEAQ (reference sequence). CDR3 nucleotides: TGTGCCAGCAGCTTAGTGGTACAGGGGGGTTCACCCCTCCACTTT. Its protein product is CASSLVVQGGSPLHF.

The chain employs TRBV11-3 and TRBJ2-3; D gene unclear. V was clipped by 3 bases and J by 5 bases, with 3 bases between them. The length of the CDR3 is 11 residues. Germline values: CDR1 SGHNT, CDR2 YENEEA. CDR3 amino acids: CASSFGDTQYF. As DNA, the CDR3 is TGTGCCAGCAGCTTCGGAGATACGCAGTATTTT.

The chain is built from TRBV15 and TRBJ1-3; the D is unclear. The CDR3 runs to 16 residues. CDR1 and CDR2 from the germline V gene are LNHNV and YYDKDF (reference sequence). V dropped 0 bases and J dropped 0 bases, with 9 bases sitting between them. The CDR3 here is CATSRDQQSSGNTIYF. The DNA for the CDR3 is TGTGCCACCAGCAGAGATCAACAGTCCTCTGGAAACACCATATATTTT.